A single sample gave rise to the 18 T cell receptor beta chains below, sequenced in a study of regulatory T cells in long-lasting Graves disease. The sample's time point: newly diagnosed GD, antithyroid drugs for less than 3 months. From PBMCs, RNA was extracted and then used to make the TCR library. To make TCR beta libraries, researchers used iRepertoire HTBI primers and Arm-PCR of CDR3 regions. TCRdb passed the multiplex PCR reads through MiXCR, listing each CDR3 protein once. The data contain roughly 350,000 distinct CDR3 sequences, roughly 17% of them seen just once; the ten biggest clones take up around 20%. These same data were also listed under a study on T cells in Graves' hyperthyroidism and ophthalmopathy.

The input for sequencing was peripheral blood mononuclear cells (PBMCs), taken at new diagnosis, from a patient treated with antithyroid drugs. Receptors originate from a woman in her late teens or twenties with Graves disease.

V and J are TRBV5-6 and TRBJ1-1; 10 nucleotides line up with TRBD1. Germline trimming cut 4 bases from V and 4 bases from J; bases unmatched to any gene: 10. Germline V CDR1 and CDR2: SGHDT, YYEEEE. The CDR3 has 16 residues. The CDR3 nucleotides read TGTGCCAGCAGCACCCGACAGGGGGCTCTAGGCACTGAAGCTTTCTTT. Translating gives CASSTRQGALGTEAFF. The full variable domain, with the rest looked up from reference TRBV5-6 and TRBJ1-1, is DAGVTQSPTHLIKTRGQQVTLRCSPKSGHDTVSWYQQALGQGPQFIFQYYEEEERQRGNFPDRFSGHQFPNYSSELNVNALLLGDSALYLCASSTRQGALGTEAFFGQGTRLTVV.

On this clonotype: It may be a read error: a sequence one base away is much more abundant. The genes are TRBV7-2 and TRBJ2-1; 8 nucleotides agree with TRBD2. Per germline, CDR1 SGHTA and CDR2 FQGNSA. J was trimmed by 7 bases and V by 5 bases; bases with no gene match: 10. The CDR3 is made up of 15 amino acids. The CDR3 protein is CASSVIGRAQNEQFF. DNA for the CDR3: TGTGCCAGCAGCGTAATCGGGAGGGCCCAAAATGAGCAGTTCTTC.

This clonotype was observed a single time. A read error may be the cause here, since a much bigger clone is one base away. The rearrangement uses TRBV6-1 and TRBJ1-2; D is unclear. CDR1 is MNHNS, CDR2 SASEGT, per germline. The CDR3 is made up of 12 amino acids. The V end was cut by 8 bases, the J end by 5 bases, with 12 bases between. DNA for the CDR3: TGTGCCAGCGGAAGGGCGTTGTATGGCTACACCTTC. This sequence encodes CASGRALYGYTF.

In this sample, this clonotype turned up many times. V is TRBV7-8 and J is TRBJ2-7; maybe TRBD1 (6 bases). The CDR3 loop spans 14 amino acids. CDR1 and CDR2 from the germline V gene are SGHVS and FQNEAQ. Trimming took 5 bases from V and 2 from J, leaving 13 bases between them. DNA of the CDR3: TGTGCCAGCAGCCAACTTAAGGGGGCCTACGAGCAGTACTTC. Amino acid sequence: CASSQLKGAYEQYF.

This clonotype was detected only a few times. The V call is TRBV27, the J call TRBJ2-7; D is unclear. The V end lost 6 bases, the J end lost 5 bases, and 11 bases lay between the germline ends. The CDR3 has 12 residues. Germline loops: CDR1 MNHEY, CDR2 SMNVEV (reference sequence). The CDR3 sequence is CASSTSGHEQYF. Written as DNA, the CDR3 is TGTGCCAGCAGCACCTCGGGCCACGAGCAGTACTTC.

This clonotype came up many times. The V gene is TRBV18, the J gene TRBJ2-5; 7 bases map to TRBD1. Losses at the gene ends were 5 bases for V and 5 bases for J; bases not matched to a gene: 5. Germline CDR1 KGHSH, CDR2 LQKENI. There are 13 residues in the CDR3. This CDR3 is CASSMTGFETQYF. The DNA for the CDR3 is TGTGCCAGCTCAATGACAGGGTTTGAGACCCAGTACTTC. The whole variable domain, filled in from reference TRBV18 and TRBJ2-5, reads NAGVMQNPRHLVRRRGQEARLRCSPMKGHSHVYWYRQLPEEGLKFMVYLQKENIIDESGMPKERFSAEFPKEGPSILRIQQVVRGDSAAYFCASSMTGFETQYFGPGTRLLVL.

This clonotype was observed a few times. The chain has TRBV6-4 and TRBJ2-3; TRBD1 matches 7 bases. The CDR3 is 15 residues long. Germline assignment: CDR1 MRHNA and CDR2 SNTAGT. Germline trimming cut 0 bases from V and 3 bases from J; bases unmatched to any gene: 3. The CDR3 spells CASSDSPGGTDTQYF. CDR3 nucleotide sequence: TGTGCCAGCAGTGACTCGCCAGGGGGAACAGATACGCAGTATTTT.

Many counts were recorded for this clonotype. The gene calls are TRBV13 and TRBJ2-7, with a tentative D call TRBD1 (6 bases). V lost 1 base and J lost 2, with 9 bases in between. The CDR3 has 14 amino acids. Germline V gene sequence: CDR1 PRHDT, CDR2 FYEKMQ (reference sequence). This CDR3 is CASSLVDRTYEQYF. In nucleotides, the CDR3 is TGTGCCAGCAGCTTAGTGGACAGAACCTACGAGCAGTACTTC. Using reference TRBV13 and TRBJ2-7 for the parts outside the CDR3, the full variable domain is AAGVIQSPRHLIKEKRETATLKCYPIPRHDTVYWYQQGPGQDPQFLISFYEKMQSDKGSIPDRFSAQQFSDYHSELNMSSLELGDSALYFCASSLVDRTYEQYFGPGTRLTVT.

The CDR3 coding sequence is TGTGCCAGCAGCCTGACTAGCGGGAGGAAGACCCAGTACTTC. Translating gives CASSLTSGRKTQYF. The chain is built from TRBV6-2 or TRBV6-3 and TRBJ2-5, with 13 bases matching TRBD2. Germline assignment: CDR1 MNHEY and CDR2 SVGEGT. CDR3 length: 14 amino acids. With 6 bases clipped from V and 6 bases from J, the junction kept 4 bases outside the gene matches.

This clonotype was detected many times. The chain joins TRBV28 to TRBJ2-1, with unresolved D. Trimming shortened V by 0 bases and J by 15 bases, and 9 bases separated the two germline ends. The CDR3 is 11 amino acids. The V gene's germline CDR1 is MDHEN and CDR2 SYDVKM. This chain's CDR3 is CASSLWQYPFF. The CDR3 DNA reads TGTGCCAGCAGTTTATGGCAGTATCCGTTCTTC.

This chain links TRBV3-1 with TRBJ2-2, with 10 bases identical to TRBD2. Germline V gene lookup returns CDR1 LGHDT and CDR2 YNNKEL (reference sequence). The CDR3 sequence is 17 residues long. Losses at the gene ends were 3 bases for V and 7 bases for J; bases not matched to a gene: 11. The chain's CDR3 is CASSQELAGNGGGELFF. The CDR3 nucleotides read TGTGCCAGCAGCCAGGAACTAGCGGGAAATGGGGGCGGGGAGCTGTTTTTT.

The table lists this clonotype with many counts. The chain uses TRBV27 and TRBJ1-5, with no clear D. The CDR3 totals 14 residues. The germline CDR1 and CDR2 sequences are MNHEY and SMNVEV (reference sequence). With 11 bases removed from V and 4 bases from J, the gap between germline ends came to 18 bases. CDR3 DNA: TGTGCCGGCGGACCCGCTAGAAGAAATCAGCCCCAGCATTTT. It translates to CAGGPARRNQPQHF.

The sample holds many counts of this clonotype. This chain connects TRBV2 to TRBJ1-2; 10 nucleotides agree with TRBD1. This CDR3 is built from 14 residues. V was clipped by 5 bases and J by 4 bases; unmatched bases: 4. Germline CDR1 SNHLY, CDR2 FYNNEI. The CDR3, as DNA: TGTGCCAGCAGTAAGACAGGGGGCACCTATGGCTACACCTTC. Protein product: CASSKTGGTYGYTF. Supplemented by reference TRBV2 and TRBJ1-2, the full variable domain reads EPEVTQTPSHQVTQMGQEVILRCVPISNHLYFYWYRQILGQKVEFLVSFYNNEISEKSEIFDDQFSVERPDGSNFTLKIRSTKLEDSAMYFCASSKTGGTYGYTFGSGTRLTVV.

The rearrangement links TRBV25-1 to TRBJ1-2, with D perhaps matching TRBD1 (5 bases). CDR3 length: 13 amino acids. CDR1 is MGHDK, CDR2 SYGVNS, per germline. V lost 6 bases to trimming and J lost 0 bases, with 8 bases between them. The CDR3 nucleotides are TGTGCCAGCAGGGACAACGCTAACTATGGCTACACCTTC. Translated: CASRDNANYGYTF.

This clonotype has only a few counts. For the CDR3, the DNA is TGTGCCAGCAGCTTAACCGGGACAGGGGTGGATGGCTACACCTTC. This sequence encodes CASSLTGTGVDGYTF. The genes are TRBV7-3 and TRBJ1-2, with 10 bases fitting TRBD1. Germline trimming cut 0 bases from V and 6 bases from J; bases unmatched to any gene: 4. Per germline, CDR1 SGHTA and CDR2 FQGTGA. CDR3 size: 15 residues.

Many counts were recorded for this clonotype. Here the CDR3 DNA reads TGCAGTGCTAGAGATCCCACTGCCTATGGCCGGAACACTGAAGCTTTCTTT. Its translation is CSARDPTAYGRNTEAFF. The chain joins TRBV20-1 to TRBJ1-1; the D is unclear. Germline values: CDR1 DFQATT, CDR2 SNEGSKA (reference sequence). Trimming removed 0 bases at V and 1 base at J, with 18 bases between. This CDR3 contains 17 residues.

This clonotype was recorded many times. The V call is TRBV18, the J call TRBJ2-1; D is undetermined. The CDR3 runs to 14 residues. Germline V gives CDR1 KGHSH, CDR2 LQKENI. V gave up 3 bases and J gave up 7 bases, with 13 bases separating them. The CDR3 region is CASSPERVGNEQFF. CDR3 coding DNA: TGTGCCAGCTCACCGGAACGAGTTGGGAATGAGCAGTTCTTC.

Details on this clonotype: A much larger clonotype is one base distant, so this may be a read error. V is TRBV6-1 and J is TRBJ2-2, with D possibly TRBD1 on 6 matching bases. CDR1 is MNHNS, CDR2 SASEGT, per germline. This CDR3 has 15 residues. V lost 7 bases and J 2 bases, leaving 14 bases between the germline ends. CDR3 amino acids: CASKSQGINTGELFF. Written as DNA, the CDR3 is TGTGCCAGCAAGTCGCAGGGGATTAACACCGGGGAGCTGTTTTTT.